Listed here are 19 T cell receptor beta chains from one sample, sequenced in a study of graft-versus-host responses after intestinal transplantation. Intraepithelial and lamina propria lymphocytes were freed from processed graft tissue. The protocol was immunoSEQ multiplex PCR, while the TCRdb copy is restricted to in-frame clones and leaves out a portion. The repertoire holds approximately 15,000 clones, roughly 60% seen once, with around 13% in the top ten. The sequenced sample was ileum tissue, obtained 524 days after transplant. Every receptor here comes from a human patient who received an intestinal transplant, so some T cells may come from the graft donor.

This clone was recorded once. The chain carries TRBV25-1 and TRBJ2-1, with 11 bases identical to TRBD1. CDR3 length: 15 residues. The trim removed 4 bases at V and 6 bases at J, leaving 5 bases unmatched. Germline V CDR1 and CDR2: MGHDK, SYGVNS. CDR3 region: CASSGRTGGFNEQFF. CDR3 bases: TGTGCCAGCAGTGGAAGGACAGGGGGCTTCAATGAGCAGTTCTTC.

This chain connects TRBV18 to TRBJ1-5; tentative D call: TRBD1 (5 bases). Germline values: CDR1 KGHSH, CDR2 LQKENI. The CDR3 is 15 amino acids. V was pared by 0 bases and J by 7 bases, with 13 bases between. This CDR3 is CASSPPGGAGQPQHF. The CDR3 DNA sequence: TGTGCCAGCTCACCACCCGGGGGAGCAGGGCAGCCCCAGCATTTT.

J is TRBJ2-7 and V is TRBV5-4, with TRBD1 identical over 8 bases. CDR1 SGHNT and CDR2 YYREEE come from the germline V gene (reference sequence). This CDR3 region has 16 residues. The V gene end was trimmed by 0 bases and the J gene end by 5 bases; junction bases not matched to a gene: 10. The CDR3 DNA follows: TGTGCCAGCAGCTTGGGGGCCAGGGGGCTCGTGAACGAGCAGTACTTC. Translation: CASSLGARGLVNEQYF.

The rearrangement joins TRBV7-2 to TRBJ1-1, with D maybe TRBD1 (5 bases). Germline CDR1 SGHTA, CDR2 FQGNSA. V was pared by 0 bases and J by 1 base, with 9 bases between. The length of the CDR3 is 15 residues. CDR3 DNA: TGTGCCAGCAGCTTAGCGCTGGGGGGGAACACTGAAGCTTTCTTT. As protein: CASSLALGGNTEAFF.

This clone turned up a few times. CDR3 nucleotide sequence: TGTGCCAGCAGTCCTACTAGTAAGGGAGAGACCCAGTACTTC. Its translation: CASSPTSKGETQYF. The chain couples TRBV2 to TRBJ2-5, with D perhaps matching TRBD2 (5 bases). The germline CDR1 and CDR2 sequences are SNHLY and FYNNEI. The CDR3 runs 14 residues. V was clipped by 5 bases and J by 4 bases, with 14 bases between them.

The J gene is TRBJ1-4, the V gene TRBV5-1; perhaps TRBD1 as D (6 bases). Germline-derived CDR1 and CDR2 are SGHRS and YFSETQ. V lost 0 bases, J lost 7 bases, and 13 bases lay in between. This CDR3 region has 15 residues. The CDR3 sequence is CASSLEGGKGEKLFF. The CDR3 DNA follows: TGCGCCAGCAGCTTGGAAGGGGGAAAGGGTGAAAAACTGTTTTTT.

CDR3 residues: CASSLRAHGGNTEAFF. As DNA, the CDR3 is TGCGCCAGCAGCTTACGGGCCCACGGGGGGAACACTGAAGCTTTCTTT. This chain uses TRBV5-1 with TRBJ1-1, with a tentative D call TRBD1 (5 bases). This CDR3 comprises 16 residues. Trimming left V 2 bases short and J 1 base short, with 15 bases between. Per the germline V gene, CDR1 is SGHRS and CDR2 is YFSETQ.

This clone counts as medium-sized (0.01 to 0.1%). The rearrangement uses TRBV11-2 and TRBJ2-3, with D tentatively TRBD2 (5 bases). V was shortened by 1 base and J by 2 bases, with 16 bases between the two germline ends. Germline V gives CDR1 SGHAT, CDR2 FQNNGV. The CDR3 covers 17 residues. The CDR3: CASSLGVNLEDTDTQYF. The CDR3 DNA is TGTGCCAGCAGCTTAGGGGTAAATCTGGAGGACACAGATACGCAGTATTTT.

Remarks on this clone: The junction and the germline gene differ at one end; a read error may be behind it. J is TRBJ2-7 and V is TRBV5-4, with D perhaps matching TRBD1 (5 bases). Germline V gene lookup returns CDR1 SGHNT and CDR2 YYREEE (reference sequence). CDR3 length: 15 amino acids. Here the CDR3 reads CASSPGQLGFYGQYF. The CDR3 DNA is TGTGCCAGCAGCCCCGGACAATTGGGGTTCTACGGGCAGTACTTC.

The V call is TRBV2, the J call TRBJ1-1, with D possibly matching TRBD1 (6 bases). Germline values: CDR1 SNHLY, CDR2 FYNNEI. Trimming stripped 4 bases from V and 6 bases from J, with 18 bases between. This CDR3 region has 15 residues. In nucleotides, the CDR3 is TGTGCCAGCAGTGGGTTGGGCAGGGGAGCCTCTGAAGCTTTCTTT. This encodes CASSGLGRGASEAFF.

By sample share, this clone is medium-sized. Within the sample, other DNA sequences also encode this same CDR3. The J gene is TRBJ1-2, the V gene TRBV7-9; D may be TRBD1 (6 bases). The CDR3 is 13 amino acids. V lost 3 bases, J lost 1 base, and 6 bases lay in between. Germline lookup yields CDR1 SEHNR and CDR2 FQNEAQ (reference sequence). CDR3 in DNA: TGTGCCAGCAGCTTGGACAGTAACTATGGCTACACCTTC. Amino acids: CASSLDSNYGYTF.

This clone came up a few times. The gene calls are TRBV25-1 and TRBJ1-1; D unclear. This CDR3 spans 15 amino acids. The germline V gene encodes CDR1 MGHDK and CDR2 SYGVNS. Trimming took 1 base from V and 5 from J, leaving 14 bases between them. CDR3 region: CASSESQTPWTEAFF. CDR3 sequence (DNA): TGTGCCAGCAGTGAATCCCAGACACCATGGACTGAAGCTTTCTTT.

CDR3 in amino acids: CASSLGGDSTYEQYF. In DNA form, the CDR3 reads TGCGCCAGCAGCCTTGGAGGGGACTCGACCTACGAGCAGTACTTC. The chain is built from TRBV4-1 and TRBJ2-7; D might be TRBD2 (6 bases). This CDR3 has 15 amino acids. Germline CDR1 and CDR2: MGHRA and YSYEKL. Between the trimmed V and J ends, which lost 4 bases and 2 bases, there was a span of 15 bases.

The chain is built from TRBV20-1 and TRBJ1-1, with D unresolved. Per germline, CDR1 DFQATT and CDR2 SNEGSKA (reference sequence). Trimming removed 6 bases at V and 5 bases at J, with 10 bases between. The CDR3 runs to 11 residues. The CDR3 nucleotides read TGCAGTGCCCCCGCAGATACTGAAGCTTTCTTT. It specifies CSAPADTEAFF.

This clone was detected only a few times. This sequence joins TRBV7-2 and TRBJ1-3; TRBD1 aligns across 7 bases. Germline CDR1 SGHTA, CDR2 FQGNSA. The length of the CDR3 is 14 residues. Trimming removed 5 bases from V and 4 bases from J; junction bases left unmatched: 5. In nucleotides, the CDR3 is TGTGCCAGCAGCCCAGGGACAGACGGAAACACCATATATTTT. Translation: CASSPGTDGNTIYF.

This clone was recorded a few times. The CDR3 coding sequence is TGTGCCAGCACACAGCCGGGATTTAGCTCCTACGAGCAGTACTTC. Amino acids: CASTQPGFSSYEQYF. The chain joins TRBV28 to TRBJ2-7, with a tentative D call TRBD2 (5 bases). Germline loops: CDR1 MDHEN, CDR2 SYDVKM. V shed 7 bases and J shed 0 bases, with 16 bases lying between them. The CDR3 spans 15 residues.

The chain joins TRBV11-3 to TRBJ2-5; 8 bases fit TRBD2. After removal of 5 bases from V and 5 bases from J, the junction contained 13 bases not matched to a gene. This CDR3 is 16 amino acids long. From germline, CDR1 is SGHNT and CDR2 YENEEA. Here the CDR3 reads CASSTVRGGRGETQYF. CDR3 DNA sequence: TGTGCCAGCAGCACTGTTCGCGGGGGGCGGGGGGAGACCCAGTACTTC.

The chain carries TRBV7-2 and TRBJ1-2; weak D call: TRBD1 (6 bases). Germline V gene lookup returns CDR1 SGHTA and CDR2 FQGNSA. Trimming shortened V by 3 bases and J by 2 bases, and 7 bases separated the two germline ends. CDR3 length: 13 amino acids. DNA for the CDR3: TGTGCCAGCAGCTTCGGACAGAACTATGGCTACACCTTC. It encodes CASSFGQNYGYTF. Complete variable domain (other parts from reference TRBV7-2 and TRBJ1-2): GAGVSQSPSNKVTEKGKDVELRCDPISGHTALYWYRQSLGQGLEFLIYFQGNSAPDKSGLPSDRFSAERTGGSVSTLTIQRTQQEDSAVYLCASSFGQNYGYTFGSGTRLTVV.

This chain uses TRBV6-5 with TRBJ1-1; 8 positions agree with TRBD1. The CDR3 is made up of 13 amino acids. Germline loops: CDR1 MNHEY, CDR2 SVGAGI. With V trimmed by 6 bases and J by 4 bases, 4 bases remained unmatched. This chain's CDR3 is CASSSGGGTEAFF. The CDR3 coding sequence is TGTGCCAGCAGCTCAGGGGGCGGCACTGAAGCTTTCTTT.